The T cell receptor (beta chain) under discussion was sequenced for a study of a mutant IDH1 vaccine in newly diagnosed glioma. Study context: Vaccination of patients was performed eight times, in weeks 1, 3, 5, 7, 11, 15, 19 and 23. Commencement of vaccination occurred 4-6 weeks following radiotherapy alone, or concurrently with temozolomide cycles. Therapy received beforehand was radiotherapy, temozolomide, or both, with most patients given both.

TCRdb's table, derived via immunoSEQ multiplex PCR, lists solely in-frame clones and lacks some. In the table there are fewer than 100,000 clones, about 91% of which are singletons. On this clone: Its antigen is not known.

As to time point: week 5, during vaccination. Each dose delivered 300 ug of mutant IDH1 20-mer peptide subcutaneously with imiquimod. The donors' diagnosis was new WHO grade 3 or 4 astrocytoma that was IDH1-mutant and ATRX-lost. Trimming took off 5 bases at V and 5 bases at J, with 15 bases between the two ends. The CDR3 runs to 15 residues. The germline gives CDR1 MDHEN, CDR2 SYDVKM. V and J are TRBV28 and TRBJ1-4; D not resolved. The source material was PBMCs, sampled from a glioma patient whose treatment included an IDH1 peptide vaccine. The source of this sequence is a woman aged 50 to 60 with glioma. In nucleotides, the CDR3 is TGTGCCAGCAGTCCCCCACGGATGCTCAATGAAAAACTGTTTTTT. Protein: CASSPPRMLNEKLFF.